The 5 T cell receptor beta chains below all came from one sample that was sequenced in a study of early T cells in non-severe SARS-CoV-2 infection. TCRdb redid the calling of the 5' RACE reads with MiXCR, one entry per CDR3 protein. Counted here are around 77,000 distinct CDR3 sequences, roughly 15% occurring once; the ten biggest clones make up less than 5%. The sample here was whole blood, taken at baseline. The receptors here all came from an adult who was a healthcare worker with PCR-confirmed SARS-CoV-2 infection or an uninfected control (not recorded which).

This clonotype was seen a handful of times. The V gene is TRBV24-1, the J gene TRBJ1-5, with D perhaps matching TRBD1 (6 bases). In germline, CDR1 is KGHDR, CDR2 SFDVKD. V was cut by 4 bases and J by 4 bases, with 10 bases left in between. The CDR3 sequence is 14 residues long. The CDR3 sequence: CATSDQTGNQPQHF. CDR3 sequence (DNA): TGTGCCACCAGTGACCAAACAGGGAATCAGCCCCAGCATTTT.

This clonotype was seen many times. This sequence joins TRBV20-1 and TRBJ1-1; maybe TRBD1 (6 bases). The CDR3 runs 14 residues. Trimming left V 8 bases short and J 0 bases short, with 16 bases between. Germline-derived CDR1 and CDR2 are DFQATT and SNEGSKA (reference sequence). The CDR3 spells CSTSGALLNTEAFF. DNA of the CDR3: TGCAGTACCTCAGGGGCACTCCTGAACACTGAAGCTTTCTTT.

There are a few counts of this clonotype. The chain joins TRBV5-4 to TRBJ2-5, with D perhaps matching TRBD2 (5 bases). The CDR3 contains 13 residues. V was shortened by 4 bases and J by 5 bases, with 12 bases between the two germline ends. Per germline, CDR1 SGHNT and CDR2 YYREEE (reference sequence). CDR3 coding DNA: TGTGCCAGCAGCCCGCCGGACTTTGAGACCCAGTACTTC. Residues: CASSPPDFETQYF.

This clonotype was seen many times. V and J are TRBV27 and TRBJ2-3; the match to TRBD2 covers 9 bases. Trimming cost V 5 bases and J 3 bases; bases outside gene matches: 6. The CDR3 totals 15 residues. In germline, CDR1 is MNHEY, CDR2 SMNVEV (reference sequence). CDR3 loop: CASSPTSGITDTQYF. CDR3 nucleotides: TGTGCCAGCAGTCCGACTAGCGGTATAACAGATACGCAGTATTTT.

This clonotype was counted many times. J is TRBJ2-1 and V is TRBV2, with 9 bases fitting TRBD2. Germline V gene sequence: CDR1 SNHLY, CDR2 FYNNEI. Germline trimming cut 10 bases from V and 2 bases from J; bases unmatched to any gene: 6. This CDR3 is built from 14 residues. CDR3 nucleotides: TGTGCCATAACAGCGGGAGGAACCTACAATGAGCAGTTCTTC. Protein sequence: CAITAGGTYNEQFF.